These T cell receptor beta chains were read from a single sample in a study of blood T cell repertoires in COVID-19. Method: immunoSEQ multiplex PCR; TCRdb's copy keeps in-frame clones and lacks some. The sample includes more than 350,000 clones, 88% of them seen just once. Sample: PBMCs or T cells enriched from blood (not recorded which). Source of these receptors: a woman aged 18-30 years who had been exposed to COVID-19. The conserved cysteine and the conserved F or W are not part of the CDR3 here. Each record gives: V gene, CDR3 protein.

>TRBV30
AWSVVGRNNSPLH
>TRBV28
ASSADTYGYT
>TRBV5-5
ASSLGGTGLYEQY
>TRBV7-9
ASSLDPGTEAF
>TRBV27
ASSPGLAGYGELF
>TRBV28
ASRKTTGELF
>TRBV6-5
ASSLERNTGELF
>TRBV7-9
ASSFPIQGEPEQY
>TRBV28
ASTSQGGRDRASGYT
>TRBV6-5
ASRRTGSDGYT
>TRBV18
ASSPPEGLWQETQY
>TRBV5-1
ASSPGLAGSTDTQY
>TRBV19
ASTRLDTGELF
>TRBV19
ASSIGRTVSGNTIY
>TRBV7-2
ASSSNPGGDEQY
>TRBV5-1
ASSLEFQEDEQF
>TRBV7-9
ASSLIAIRDLNTEAF
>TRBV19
ASSVAAGAGNEQF
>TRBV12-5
ASAESPNEQF
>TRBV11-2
ASSAGSGVYNEQF
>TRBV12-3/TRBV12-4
ASSGGQGYT
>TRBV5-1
ASSLEGTGVEKLF
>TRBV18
ASSRDRGNEQF
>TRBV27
ASSLYAGGKLYEQY
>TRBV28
ASSSQGGGTDTQY
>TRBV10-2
ASSSSALSSYNSPLH
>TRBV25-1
ASSRGNSGNTIY
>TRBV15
ATSRVPRETTGELF
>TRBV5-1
ASSPQGLTVSVFVQDTQY
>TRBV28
ASSSRDRVNQPQH